The sequence of this TCR beta chain was determined in a study of cytomegalovirus exposure and HLA in healthy donors. Study-wide findings and caveats: Links to common viral pathogens appeared, in a later analysis, for several of the most significant clusters. Overall, around 150 TCR beta chains were annotated as cytomegalovirus-associated. Many donors shared some public TCRs, even though most TCR sequences were rare.

Vbeta (60) and Jbeta (13) primers were used in the PCR. Sequencing was performed with immunoSEQ multiplex PCR; in TCRdb, only in-frame clones are kept and a portion is missing. The sample lists tens of thousands of clones; 75% to 80% were seen once. This clone was recorded only once. Its antigen is not identified. The sequence was collected from a woman aged 35 to 49 in good health and CMV-seropositive. Sequencing used PBMCs.

This CDR3 is CAIGSGGNEQFF. The CDR3 DNA reads TGTGCCATCGGATCGGGGGGGAATGAGCAGTTCTTC. The chain has TRBV10-3 and TRBJ2-1; 8 bases fit TRBD2. This CDR3 region has 12 residues. Per the germline V gene, CDR1 is ENHRY and CDR2 is SYGVKD. The ends lost 8 bases at V and 7 bases at J; junction bases unmatched: 4.